The 15 T cell receptor beta chains below were found in one sample sequenced in a study of somatic mutations in cytotoxic T cells in rheumatoid arthritis (TCRdb year 2017). Library generation was performed with the immunoSEQ multiplex PCR assay. TCRdb retrieved this table from immuneACCESS and kept in-frame rearrangements only. Not all clones are present; in checked studies, unresolved V genes account for under half, and no reason is known for the remainder. A total of approximately 5,000 clones appear in this sample, around 78% of them only once. Of the sample, 35% to 40% falls within the top ten clones. The sequencing input was CD8+ T cells sorted from blood. The receptor set was obtained from a man between 65 and 80 years old with rheumatoid arthritis.

The chain joins TRBV9 to TRBJ2-3; possible D gene TRBD2, 6 bases. V was clipped by 4 bases and J by 0 bases, with 15 bases between them. This CDR3 spans 16 amino acids. CDR1 is SGDLS, CDR2 YYNGEE, per germline. The chain's CDR3 is CASSPSPSVSTDTQYF. The CDR3, as DNA: TGTGCCAGCAGCCCCTCCCCTAGCGTCAGCACAGATACGCAGTATTTT.

The rearrangement links TRBV19 to TRBJ2-1; 9 nucleotides line up with TRBD2. Germline loops: CDR1 LNHDA, CDR2 SQIVND (reference sequence). The CDR3 is 17 amino acids. V was pared by 1 base and J by 4 bases, with 8 bases of the junction left unmatched. Here the CDR3 DNA reads TGTGCCAGTAGTATAGCTCCGGGCGGGGGGGTTTACAATGAGCAGTTCTTC. It yields the protein CASSIAPGGGVYNEQFF.

The chain couples TRBV5-4 to TRBJ1-1; a weak D match, TRBD1 (5 bases). V gave up 0 bases and J gave up 2 bases, with 23 bases separating them. CDR3 length equals 19 residues. Looked up from germline, CDR1 is SGHNT and CDR2 is YYREEE (reference sequence). Here the CDR3 reads CASSLAYRGTQTFNTEAFF. In nucleotides, the CDR3 is TGTGCCAGCAGCTTGGCATATCGGGGGACCCAAACCTTCAACACTGAAGCTTTCTTT. The complete variable domain, with remaining parts taken from reference TRBV5-4 and TRBJ1-1, reads ETGVTQSPTHLIKTRGQQVTLRCSSQSGHNTVSWYQQALGQGPQFIFQYYREEENGRGNFPPRFSGLQFPNYSSELNVNALELDDSALYLCASSLAYRGTQTFNTEAFFGQGTRLTVV.

The chain carries TRBV5-6 and TRBJ2-1, with D uncertain. CDR3 length equals 13 residues. V lost 4 bases to trimming and J lost 5 bases, with 10 bases between them. The germline CDR1 and CDR2 sequences are SGHDT and YYEEEE. CDR3 protein: CASSQGAHNEQFF. As DNA, the CDR3 is TGTGCCAGCAGCCAAGGAGCGCACAATGAGCAGTTCTTC.

V is TRBV5-1 and J is TRBJ2-1; D is perhaps TRBD1 (7 bases). The germline V and J ends were trimmed by 3 bases and 3 bases, with 19 bases remaining between them. This CDR3 contains 17 residues. Germline values: CDR1 SGHRS, CDR2 YFSETQ. CDR3 coding DNA: TGCGCCAGCAGCTGGGGGGATTACAGGGGCGGCTACAATGAGCAGTTCTTC. Translating gives CASSWGDYRGGYNEQFF.

In this sample, this clone turned up a few times. DNA for the CDR3: TGTGCCAGCAGCTTAGCAGGAAATCGCTACGAGCAGTACTTC. It encodes CASSLAGNRYEQYF. J is TRBJ2-7 and V is TRBV11-2; D is unresolved. Germline values: CDR1 SGHAT, CDR2 FQNNGV. The CDR3 covers 14 residues. Trimming stripped 1 base from V and 3 bases from J, with 10 bases between.

The chain has TRBV19 and TRBJ2-7; 8 bases are a match to TRBD1. With 3 bases clipped from V and 0 bases from J, the junction kept 4 bases outside the gene matches. This CDR3 contains 15 residues. Germline V CDR1 and CDR2: LNHDA, SQIVND (reference sequence). In DNA form, the CDR3 reads TGTGCCAGTAGTATTACTACAGGGGGCTCCTACGAGCAGTACTTC. It codes for CASSITTGGSYEQYF.

The J gene is TRBJ1-2, the V gene TRBV7-9, with 8 bases fitting TRBD1. With 3 bases clipped from V and 5 bases from J, the junction kept 8 bases outside the gene matches. CDR1 and CDR2 (germline): SEHNR, FQNEAQ (reference sequence). The CDR3 is 15 residues long. CDR3 DNA sequence: TGTGCCAGCAGCTTGGGTACAGGGGGAAAATATGGCTACACCTTC. Protein product: CASSLGTGGKYGYTF.

V is TRBV7-9 and J is TRBJ2-7, with TRBD1 matching over 7 bases. The trim removed 5 bases at V and 3 bases at J, leaving 7 bases unmatched. The CDR3 loop spans 14 amino acids. Germline lookup yields CDR1 SEHNR and CDR2 FQNEAQ (reference sequence). CDR3 sequence reads: CASSPRDSIYEQYF. The DNA of the CDR3 is TGTGCCAGCAGCCCTCGGGACAGCATCTACGAGCAGTACTTC.

This clone was found once. This sequence joins TRBV2 and TRBJ2-1; TRBD2 aligns across 10 bases. This CDR3 is built from 18 residues. Germline CDR1 and CDR2: SNHLY and FYNNEI. Trimming removed 1 base from V and 8 bases from J; junction bases left unmatched: 14. Here the CDR3 DNA reads TGTGCCAGCAGTGAAGAGGGAGCTAGCGGGAGCCACATGGATGAGCAGTTCTTC. Translating it yields CASSEEGASGSHMDEQFF.

The chain is built from TRBV5-6 and TRBJ2-7; TRBD1 matches at 10 bases. Germline V gene data show CDR1 as SGHDT and CDR2 as YYEEEE. This CDR3 has 15 residues. Trimming took 5 bases from V and 2 from J; bases not matched to a gene: 7. CDR3 nucleotide sequence: TGTGCCAGCAGTTTTGGGACAGGGGCTCCCTACGAGCAGTACTTC. Protein product: CASSFGTGAPYEQYF.

This clone was observed a few times. The chain couples TRBV19 to TRBJ2-7, with 10 bases lining up with TRBD2. CDR3 length: 15 amino acids. J gave up 7 bases and V 1 base, and 7 bases lay outside the gene matches. Germline V gene sequence: CDR1 LNHDA, CDR2 SQIVND (reference sequence). The CDR3: CASSIGASGGTEQYF. CDR3 DNA: TGTGCCAGTAGTATAGGAGCTAGCGGGGGCACGGAGCAGTACTTC.

Here the CDR3 reads CASSRVLSDEQYF. The CDR3 DNA reads as TGTGCCAGCAGCCGGGTCCTTTCCGACGAGCAGTACTTC. The chain is built from TRBV7-3 and TRBJ2-7; unclear D gene. Between the trimmed V and J ends, which lost 5 bases and 5 bases, there was a span of 13 bases. The germline CDR1 and CDR2 sequences are SGHTA and FQGTGA. The CDR3 totals 13 residues. Full variable domain (missing parts from reference TRBV7-3 and TRBJ2-7): GAGVSQTPSNKVTEKGKYVELRCDPISGHTALYWYRQSLGQGPEFLIYFQGTGAADDSGLPNDRFFAVRPEGSVSTLKIQRTERGDSAVYLCASSRVLSDEQYFGPGTRLTVT.

The V gene is TRBV27, the J gene TRBJ2-7; 8 bases agree with TRBD2. The CDR3 has 15 residues. V lost 2 bases, J lost 0 bases, and 3 bases stayed unmatched. CDR1 MNHEY and CDR2 SMNVEV come from the germline V gene (reference sequence). Written as DNA, the CDR3 is TGTGCCAGCAGTTTAGTCCGGGAGGGCTCCTACGAGCAGTACTTC. It yields the protein CASSLVREGSYEQYF.

This chain links TRBV30 with TRBJ1-2; 10 bases fit TRBD1. Germline V CDR1 and CDR2: GTSNPN, SVGIG (reference sequence). After removal of 5 bases from V and 5 bases from J, the junction contained 8 bases not matched to a gene. The CDR3 covers 14 residues. CDR3 region: CAWAPPGQGYGYTF. In DNA, the CDR3 is TGTGCCTGGGCTCCCCCGGGACAGGGGTATGGCTACACCTTC.